The next 23 T cell receptor beta chains were all read from a single sample in a study of cytomegalovirus exposure and HLA in healthy donors. In the PCR, 60 Vbeta and 13 Jbeta primers were used. The assay was immunoSEQ multiplex PCR, and TCRdb's table has in-frame clones only and misses some. This sample has some 120,000 clones, with about four fifths found just once. Sequenced input: PBMCs. These receptors came from a young woman in good health and CMV-seronegative.

The J gene is TRBJ1-5, the V gene TRBV6-5; D is unresolved. Germline CDR1 reads MNHEY; CDR2 reads SVGAGI. The V end was cut by 6 bases, the J end by 5 bases, with 14 bases between. CDR3 size: 14 residues. CDR3 bases: TGTGCCAGCAGCCTCAGTAAGCGGTATCAGCCCCAGCATTTT. It specifies CASSLSKRYQPQHF.

The V and J genes are TRBV30 and TRBJ1-5, with a possible D match to TRBD1 (6 bases). Germline V CDR1 and CDR2: GTSNPN, SVGIG (reference sequence). This CDR3 has 13 amino acids. Trimming left V 2 bases short and J 6 bases short, with 11 bases between. CDR3 in DNA: TGTGCCTGGAGTACTACAGGGTTTCAGCCCCAGCATTTT. It translates to CAWSTTGFQPQHF.

CDR3 loop: CASSLSLGGTQPQHF. The CDR3 DNA is TGTGCCAGCAGCTTATCATTAGGGGGCACTCAGCCCCAGCATTTT. V and J are TRBV7-2 and TRBJ1-5; 7 bases fit TRBD1. V gave up 2 bases and J gave up 6 bases; unmatched junction bases: 7. This CDR3 is 15 amino acids long. CDR1 and CDR2 (germline): SGHTA, FQGNSA.

V usage is TRBV7-8 and J usage is TRBJ1-5, with 8 bases fitting TRBD1. In germline, CDR1 is SGHVS, CDR2 FQNEAQ. The length of the CDR3 is 18 residues. The junction had 11 bases not matched to a gene; V was cut back by 3 bases and J by 1 base. In DNA form, the CDR3 reads TGTGCCAGCAGCTTGGCGACAGGGGTCGTCGGGAGCAATCAGCCCCAGCATTTT. Its protein is CASSLATGVVGSNQPQHF.

This sequence joins TRBV27 and TRBJ1-6; perhaps TRBD1 as D (6 bases). The CDR3 spans 17 residues. Germline CDR1 reads MNHEY; CDR2 reads SMNVEV (reference sequence). V lost 6 bases and J lost 3, with 18 bases in between. Here the CDR3 reads CASSLNFRGGYNSPLHF. In DNA, the CDR3 is TGTGCCAGCAGCCTAAATTTCAGGGGTGGCTATAATTCACCCCTCCACTTT.

The chain couples TRBV6-5 to TRBJ2-7; weak D call: TRBD2 (6 bases). V gave up 6 bases and J gave up 2 bases, with 11 bases separating them. The germline V gene has CDR1 MNHEY and CDR2 SVGAGI. The CDR3 is 13 amino acids. The DNA of the CDR3 is TGTGCCAGCAGGCCGGGACTGCCCTACGAGCAGTACTTC. This codes for CASRPGLPYEQYF.

This rearrangement joins TRBV15 to TRBJ1-2; D call uncertain. The CDR3 loop spans 13 amino acids. Germline V gene sequence: CDR1 LNHNV, CDR2 YYDKDF (reference sequence). V was pared by 1 base and J by 6 bases, with 9 bases between. This CDR3 is CATSRARANGYTF. The CDR3 nucleotides read TGTGCCACCAGCAGAGCACGCGCTAATGGCTACACCTTC.

This chain connects TRBV7-9 to TRBJ2-1, with D possibly matching TRBD1 (6 bases). The V and J ends lost 3 bases and 4 bases respectively, with 16 bases between them. There are 16 residues in the CDR3. The germline CDR1 and CDR2 sequences are SEHNR and FQNEAQ (reference sequence). The CDR3 spells CASSFASGDSYNEQFF. CDR3 DNA sequence: TGTGCCAGCAGCTTTGCGTCAGGGGATTCATACAATGAGCAGTTCTTC.

V gene TRBV7-9 combines with J gene TRBJ2-3, with 9 bases identical to TRBD1. V was clipped by 5 bases and J by 3 bases; unmatched bases: 12. Germline V gene data show CDR1 as SEHNR and CDR2 as FQNEAQ (reference sequence). This CDR3 is built from 17 residues. The CDR3: CASSPKFWDRATDTQYF. CDR3 coding DNA: TGTGCCAGCAGCCCGAAGTTCTGGGACAGGGCGACAGATACGCAGTATTTT.

The chain carries TRBV5-1 and TRBJ1-2, with D unclear. Per the germline V gene, CDR1 is SGHRS and CDR2 is YFSETQ. The CDR3 loop spans 14 amino acids. Trimming stripped 4 bases from V and 3 bases from J, with 13 bases between. The CDR3 is CASSQEGPYYGYTF. CDR3 in DNA: TGCGCCAGCAGCCAGGAGGGTCCGTACTATGGCTACACCTTC.

V gene TRBV6-1 combines with J gene TRBJ2-1; TRBD1 aligns across 7 bases. Germline CDR1 is MNHNS and CDR2 is SASEGT. The J segment lost 0 bases and the V segment lost 10 bases, leaving 9 bases of the junction unmatched. The CDR3 spans 15 residues. Here the CDR3 DNA reads TGTGCCATCCTGATCGGGACAGCCTCCTACAATGAGCAGTTCTTC. Translation gives CAILIGTASYNEQFF.

Judged by abundance, this clone is medium-sized. The V gene is TRBV5-6, the J gene TRBJ1-6; D is uncertain. The germline gives CDR1 SGHDT, CDR2 YYEEEE. The CDR3 totals 16 residues. V was clipped by 4 bases and J by 0 bases, with 11 bases between them. CDR3 amino acids: CASSLGLLSYNSPLHF. The CDR3 nucleotides read TGTGCCAGCAGCCTAGGACTTCTCTCCTATAATTCACCCCTCCACTTT.

The J gene is TRBJ2-1, the V gene TRBV5-1, with D maybe TRBD1 (6 bases). The CDR3 has 15 amino acids. Germline V gene data show CDR1 as SGHRS and CDR2 as YFSETQ. V dropped 2 bases and J dropped 8 bases, with 17 bases sitting between them. The CDR3 region has the DNA TGCGCCAGCAGCTTAATTCGGGACATTCCCCATGAGCAGTTCTTC. Its translation: CASSLIRDIPHEQFF.

The chain uses TRBV19 and TRBJ1-2; 9 bases agree with TRBD1. The J segment lost 7 bases and the V segment lost 7 bases, leaving 7 bases of the junction unmatched. Germline values: CDR1 LNHDA, CDR2 SQIVND (reference sequence). The CDR3 contains 13 residues. The DNA of the CDR3 is TGTGCCAGTACTGGACAGGGGAGGCTTGGCTACACCTTC. It is translated as CASTGQGRLGYTF.

The chain recombines TRBV19 with TRBJ2-7, with 11 bases identical to TRBD1. V shed 6 bases and J 4 bases; nucleotides not matched to a gene: 8. CDR3 size: 15 residues. Germline V gives CDR1 LNHDA, CDR2 SQIVND (reference sequence). This CDR3 is CASRGGQGAVYEQYF. The CDR3 DNA is TGTGCCAGTAGGGGAGGACAGGGGGCCGTTTACGAGCAGTACTTC.

This clone showed up just once. This chain connects TRBV11-2 to TRBJ1-4, with TRBD1 as a possible D gene (6 bases). The CDR3 covers 13 residues. The V gene lost 3 bases and the J gene lost 7 bases, with 9 bases spanning the gap. The germline gives CDR1 SGHAT, CDR2 FQNNGV. For the CDR3, the DNA is TGTGCCAGCAGCTTTACAGGGACTGAAAAACTGTTTTTT. Amino acid sequence: CASSFTGTEKLFF. The complete variable domain, with remaining parts taken from reference TRBV11-2 and TRBJ1-4, reads EAGVAQSPRYKIIEKRQSVAFWCNPISGHATLYWYQQILGQGPKLLIQFQNNGVVDDSQLPKDRFSAERLKGVDSTLKIQPAKLEDSAVYLCASSFTGTEKLFFGSGTQLSVL.

The chain combines TRBV6-1 with TRBJ2-1; D is ambiguous. Germline CDR1 reads MNHNS; CDR2 reads SASEGT. Trimming took off 10 bases at V and 2 bases at J, with 9 bases between the two ends. The CDR3 sequence is 12 residues long. DNA for the CDR3: TGTGCCACCGACGAGGCCTACAATGAGCAGTTCTTC. It specifies CATDEAYNEQFF.

The gene calls are TRBV5-1 and TRBJ2-5, with 9 bases fitting TRBD1. This CDR3 has 15 residues. Germline lookup yields CDR1 SGHRS and CDR2 YFSETQ. V dropped 4 bases and J dropped 0; count of bases not matched to a gene: 4. The CDR3 spells CASSIGTGYQETQYF. For the CDR3, the DNA is TGCGCCAGCAGCATCGGGACAGGGTACCAAGAGACCCAGTACTTC.

This sequence joins TRBV6-1 and TRBJ1-6; 12 nucleotides match TRBD1. V lost 3 bases, J lost 9 bases, and 6 bases stayed unmatched. This CDR3 has 16 residues. The germline V gene encodes CDR1 MNHNS and CDR2 SASEGT. CDR3 bases: TGTGCCAGCAGTGATGTGGGACAGGGGGCGACTTCACCCCTCCACTTT. It encodes CASSDVGQGATSPLHF.

The rearrangement uses TRBV6-5 and TRBJ1-6; no reliable D call. This CDR3 has 16 residues. Between the trimmed V and J ends, which lost 0 bases and 7 bases, there was a span of 13 bases. From germline, CDR1 is MNHEY and CDR2 SVGAGI. The CDR3 nucleotides are TGTGCCAGCAGTTACTCGAGGAGGGCTCGGAATTCACCCCTCCACTTT. It is translated as CASSYSRRARNSPLHF.

This rearrangement joins TRBV30 to TRBJ1-1, with D unresolved. V lost 0 bases, J lost 5 bases, and 10 bases lay in between. CDR1 is GTSNPN, CDR2 SVGIG, per germline (reference sequence). The CDR3 length is 13 residues. The CDR3 sequence: CAWSVGGVTEAFF. In DNA form, the CDR3 reads TGTGCCTGGAGTGTAGGAGGAGTGACTGAAGCTTTCTTT. Supplemented by reference TRBV30 and TRBJ1-1, the full variable domain reads SQTIHQWPATLVQPVGSPLSLECTVEGTSNPNLYWYRQAAGRGLQLLFYSVGIGQISSEVPQNLSASRPQDRQFILSSKKLLLSDSGFYLCAWSVGGVTEAFFGQGTRLTVV.

The chain links TRBV28 to TRBJ1-2; no clear D. The V end lost 4 bases, the J end lost 5 bases, and 8 bases lay between the germline ends. This CDR3 has 12 residues. The germline CDR1 and CDR2 sequences are MDHEN and SYDVKM. CDR3 DNA sequence: TGTGCCAGCAGTTCGGAGCCGTATGGCTACACCTTC. Translation gives CASSSEPYGYTF.

The V and J genes are TRBV7-2 and TRBJ1-2; 8 bases fit TRBD1. The V gene's germline CDR1 is SGHTA and CDR2 FQGNSA. V shed 2 bases and J 4 bases; nucleotides not matched to a gene: 9. The CDR3 consists of 16 residues. Written as DNA, the CDR3 is TGTGCCAGCAGCTTATCTGGGACAGGAAAACTCTATGGCTACACCTTC. It translates to CASSLSGTGKLYGYTF.